The sequence of this T cell receptor beta chain was determined in a study of PD-L1 blockade in urothelial cancer (dated 2017 in TCRdb). Turning to the overall study: Every patient began therapy at some point between 2013 and 2015 and was given atezolizumab 1,200 mg intravenously every 3 weeks. Blood samples were analyzed at two time points: 3 weeks after treatment start (second dose) and 6 weeks after treatment start. About 10 patients reached durable clinical benefit, while 20 patients did not. An exploratory multi-omic analysis was conducted of the somatic, immune and clinical correlates of response to PD-L1 blockade with atezolizumab in urothelial cancer. Whole exome sequencing and RNA sequencing of pretreatment tumors were performed alongside TCR sequencing in the same patients. About 90% of the roughly 30 patients were identified as males with urothelial cancer of bladder origin, and a prior smoking history was reported by 18 of 29 patients. Blood samples yielded a median of roughly 140,000 T cells and roughly 83,000 unique TCRs, with median clonality roughly 0.085. Durable clinical benefit was defined as progression-free survival longer than 6 months, and TCR features were also tested against progression-free and overall survival. Pretreatment blood TCR-seq was available for 27 to 30 patients, at least one posttreatment blood collection was obtained for around 25 patients, and tumor TCR-seq was available for around 25 patients. Pretreatment tumor samples and matched peripheral blood, collected serially before and after atezolizumab treatment, underwent TCR sequencing. Patients had an ECOG performance status of 0 or 1 and had received between 0 and 3 prior chemotherapy regimens. Paper-wide results and their limitations: Because the sample size was small (n ≈ 30) and many exploratory analyses were performed, the results are intended to be hypothesis-generating. A pretreatment peripheral blood TCR clonality below the median was linked to improved progression-free and overall survival. At 3 weeks after the start of treatment, tumor-associated TCR clones in peripheral blood had expanded more in patients with durable benefit (n of about 20, p = 0.022).

A total of around 30 patients with locally advanced or metastatic urothelial carcinoma, treated at Memorial Sloan Kettering on a trial protocol, made up the cohort. Peripheral blood mononuclear cells were collected pretreatment and during treatment, with between 1 and 8 total time points per patient. The Qiagen DNeasy Blood extraction kit was used to purify genomic DNA from total PBMCs and tumor samples. Collected pretreatment and during treatment, PBMCs were isolated and stored as previously described. CDR1 MNHEY and CDR2 SVGAGI are derived from the germline V gene. Including cysteine and phenylalanine, the CDR3 has 13 amino acids. The sequence is cut down to CDR3 DNA, 39 bases in frame from base 1. The germline V end is reduced by 6 bases and the J end by 1 base; junction bases left unmatched: 2. Each PCR received spiked-in synthetic TCR analog templates so that absolute template abundance could be estimated from read counts. The immunoSEQ assay was used to amplify TCRbeta CDR3 regions from genomic DNA with bias-controlled V and J gene primers. Sequencing of rearranged TCRbeta segments was performed at approximately 20X coverage. Processing in the source paper ran as follows. Clustering was used to correct sequencing errors, and CDR3s were annotated against IMGT to assign V, D and J genes. Only productive TCRbeta rearrangements were used in downstream analyses, excluding out-of-frame or stop-codon sequences. Clonality was calculated as one minus the Shannon entropy normalized by the log of the number of unique productive sequences. Fisher's exact test with Benjamini-Hochberg correction, using a cutoff of adjusted p below 0.01, was how clones that differed between time points or between blood and tumor were identified. What TCRdb holds here is the immuneACCESS table cut down to in-frame rearrangements. Part of the clones is not present; checked against another copy, under half of the missing clones reflect an unresolved V gene, and the others are unexplained. The DNA was the basis for D and trimming; V, J and clone size are from that table. This sample lists around 100,000 clones; over 75% were detected once. 2.4% of the sample goes to the ten largest clones.

In the case of this clone: Its cognate antigen has yet to be identified. No base-level quality is on record; no much larger clone is a single base apart.

The V gene is TRBV6-5 and the J gene is TRBJ1-1; a stretch of 7 junction bases matches TRBD1. The sequence came from a man between 45 and 60 years old with urothelial cancer. The sample in question was PBMCs, obtained around atezolizumab (anti-PD-L1) treatment. The sequenced DNA is TGTGCCAGCAGGGACAGGTCGAACACTGAAGCTTTCTTT. It translates to CASRDRSNTEAFF.